This T cell receptor beta chain was recovered during a study of blood T cell repertoires in COVID-19. Clones were sequenced by immunoSEQ multiplex PCR, and TCRdb holds only the in-frame ones, with some missing. Among hundreds of thousands of clones listed, just under 90% were seen once. The TCR originated in a woman between 50 and 59 years old who had recovered from COVID-19. The source material was PBMCs or T cells enriched from blood (not recorded which).

In DNA, the CDR3 is TGTGCCAGCAGTCTTCCGGACAGCTCTAATTCACCCCTCCACTTT. It encodes CASSLPDSSNSPLHF. The chain couples TRBV28 to TRBJ1-6; TRBD1 might be the D (6 bases). Germline CDR1 MDHEN, CDR2 SYDVKM. V was cut by 5 bases and J by 6 bases, with 14 bases left in between. This CDR3 has 15 amino acids.